The present T cell receptor (beta chain) was sequenced within a study of radiotherapy plus CTLA-4 blockade in lung cancer. Study overall: Objective response was observed in roughly 17% of patients, and disease control in approximately 30%.

This clone was observed once. Its antigen remains unknown. CTLA-4 blockade using ipilimumab, together with focal radiation, was received by patients with chemo-refractory metastatic non-small-cell lung cancer. The repertoire was sequenced with immunoSEQ multiplex PCR; TCRdb's copy has only in-frame clones and lacks some. The sample has some 110,000 clones, over 80% seen once; the top ten hold just under 7%. General study findings and limits: Clones of tumor-derived TCRs expanded in blood after radiotherapy plus ipilimumab. Per reports, early blood T cell clone dynamics, plus interferon-beta, forecast response most strongly.

The V gene lost 3 bases and the J gene lost 0 bases, with 8 bases spanning the gap. This CDR3 has 14 amino acids. The germline V gene encodes CDR1 SGHRS and CDR2 YFSETQ. The sample here was peripheral blood, taken from a patient treated with radiotherapy plus ipilimumab. The source of this sequence is a human donor with non-small cell lung cancer that progressed on radiotherapy plus ipilimumab. The chain links TRBV5-1 to TRBJ2-3, with D unresolved. In DNA form, the CDR3 reads TGCGCCAGCAGCTCCAGACCTAGCACAGATACGCAGTATTTT. This translates into CASSSRPSTDTQYF.